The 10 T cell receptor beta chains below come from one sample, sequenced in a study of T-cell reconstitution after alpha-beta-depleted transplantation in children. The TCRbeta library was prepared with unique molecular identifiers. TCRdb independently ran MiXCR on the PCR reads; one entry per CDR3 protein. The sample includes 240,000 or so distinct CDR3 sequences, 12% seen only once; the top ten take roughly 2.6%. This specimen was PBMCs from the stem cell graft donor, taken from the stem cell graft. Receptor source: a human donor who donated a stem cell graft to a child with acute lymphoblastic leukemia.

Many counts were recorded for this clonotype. The CDR3 DNA reads as TGTGCCACCGCGAGGGGTGCGAATGAAAAACTGTTTTTT. Residues: CATARGANEKLFF. The J gene is TRBJ1-4, the V gene TRBV7-2; a weak D match, TRBD1 (5 bases). CDR3 size: 13 residues. Trimming cost V 10 bases and J 5 bases, with 14 bases left between them. Germline assignment: CDR1 SGHTA and CDR2 FQGNSA.

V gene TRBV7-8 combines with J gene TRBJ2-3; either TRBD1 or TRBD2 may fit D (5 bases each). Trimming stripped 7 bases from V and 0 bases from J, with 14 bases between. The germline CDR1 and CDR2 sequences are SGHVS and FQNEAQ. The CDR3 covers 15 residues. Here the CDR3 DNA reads TGTGCCAGCACCCTAATGGGGGTGAGCACAGATACGCAGTATTTT. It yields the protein CASTLMGVSTDTQYF. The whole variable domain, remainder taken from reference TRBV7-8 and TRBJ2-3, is GAGVSQSPRYKVAKRGQDVALRCDPISGHVSLFWYQQALGQGPEFLTYFQNEAQLDKSGLPSDRFFAERPEGSVSTLKIQRTQQEDSAVYLCASTLMGVSTDTQYFGPGTRLTVL.

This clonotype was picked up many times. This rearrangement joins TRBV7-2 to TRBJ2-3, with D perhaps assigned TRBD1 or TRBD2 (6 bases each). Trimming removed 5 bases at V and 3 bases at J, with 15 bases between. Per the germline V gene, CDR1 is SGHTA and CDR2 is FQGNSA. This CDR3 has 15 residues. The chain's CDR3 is CASSPRGAGTDTQYF. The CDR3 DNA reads TGTGCCAGCAGCCCGAGGGGGGCAGGAACAGATACGCAGTATTTT.

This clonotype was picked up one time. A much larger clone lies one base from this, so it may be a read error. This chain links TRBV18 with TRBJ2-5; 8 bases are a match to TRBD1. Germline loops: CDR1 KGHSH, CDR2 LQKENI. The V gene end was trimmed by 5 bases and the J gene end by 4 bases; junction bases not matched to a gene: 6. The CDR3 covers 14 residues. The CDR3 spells CASSYRGNGETQYF. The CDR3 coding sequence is TGTGCCAGCTCATACAGGGGGAACGGAGAGACCCAGTACTTC. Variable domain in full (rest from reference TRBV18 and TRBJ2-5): NAGVMQNPRHLVRRRGQEARLRCSPMKGHSHVYWYRQLPEEGLKFMVYLQKENIIDESGMPKERFSAEFPKEGPSILRIQQVVRGDSAAYFCASSYRGNGETQYFGPGTRLLVL.

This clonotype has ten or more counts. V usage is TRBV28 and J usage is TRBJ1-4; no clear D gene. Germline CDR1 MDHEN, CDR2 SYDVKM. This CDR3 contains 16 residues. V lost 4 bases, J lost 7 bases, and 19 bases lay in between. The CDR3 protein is CASSSPTGIIGEKLFF. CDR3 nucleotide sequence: TGTGCCAGCAGTTCCCCAACCGGAATAATAGGTGAAAAACTGTTTTTT.

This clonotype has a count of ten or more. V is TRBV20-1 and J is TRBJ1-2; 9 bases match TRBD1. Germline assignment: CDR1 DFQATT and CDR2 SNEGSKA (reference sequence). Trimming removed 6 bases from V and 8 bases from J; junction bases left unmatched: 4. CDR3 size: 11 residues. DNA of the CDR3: TGCAGTGCGGGGACAGGGTTCGGCTACACCTTC. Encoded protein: CSAGTGFGYTF.

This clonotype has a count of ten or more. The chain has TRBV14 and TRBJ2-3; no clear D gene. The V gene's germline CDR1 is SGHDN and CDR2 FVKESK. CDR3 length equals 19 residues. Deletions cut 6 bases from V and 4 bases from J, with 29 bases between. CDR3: CASSPMSELHRDGPDTQYF. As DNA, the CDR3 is TGTGCCAGCAGTCCGATGTCAGAATTACACAGAGACGGGCCAGATACGCAGTATTTT.

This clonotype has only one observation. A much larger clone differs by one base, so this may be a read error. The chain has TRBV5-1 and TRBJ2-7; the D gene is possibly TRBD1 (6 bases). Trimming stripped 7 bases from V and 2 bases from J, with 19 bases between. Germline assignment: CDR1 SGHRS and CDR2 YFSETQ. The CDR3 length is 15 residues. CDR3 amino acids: CASGPMTGAPYEQYF. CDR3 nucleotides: TGCGCCAGCGGCCCGATGACAGGTGCCCCCTACGAGCAGTACTTC.

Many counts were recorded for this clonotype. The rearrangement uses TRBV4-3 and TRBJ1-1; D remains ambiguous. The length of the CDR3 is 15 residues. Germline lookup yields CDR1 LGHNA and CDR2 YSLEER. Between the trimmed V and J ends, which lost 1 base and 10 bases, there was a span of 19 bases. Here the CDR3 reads CASSQVKGQQAGAFF. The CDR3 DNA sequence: TGCGCCAGCAGCCAAGTTAAAGGCCAGCAGGCGGGAGCTTTCTTT.

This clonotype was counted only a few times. Here the CDR3 reads CASLFQETQYF. The CDR3 DNA reads TGTGCCAGCCTCTTTCAAGAGACCCAGTACTTC. V and J are TRBV6-2 or TRBV6-3 and TRBJ2-5; D ambiguous. Germline V gene lookup returns CDR1 MNHEY and CDR2 SVGEGT. The CDR3 is made up of 11 amino acids. Trimming cost V 8 bases and J 2 bases, with 6 bases left between them.